Shown below are 21 T cell receptor beta chains from a single sample sequenced in a study of cytomegalovirus exposure and HLA in healthy donors. The PCR had 60 Vbeta and 13 Jbeta primers. Using immunoSEQ multiplex PCR, the repertoire was profiled, and TCRdb retains in-frame clones only, with some absent. The repertoire holds about 18,000 clones, 60% to 80% seen once, with roughly 3.7% in the top ten. Sequencing used PBMCs. The receptors were gathered from a man aged 18 to 29 in good health and CMV-seronegative.

The J gene is TRBJ1-2, the V gene TRBV29-1; D remains ambiguous. The germline gives CDR1 SQVTM, CDR2 ANQGSEA. V lost 0 bases and J 4 bases, leaving 18 bases between the germline ends. This CDR3 has 16 residues. In nucleotides, the CDR3 is TGCAGCGTTGAAGAATCTGAGACGGGTCCTGTCTATGGCTACACCTTC. This sequence encodes CSVEESETGPVYGYTF. Based on the CDR3 plus reference TRBV29-1 and TRBJ1-2, the full variable domain is SAVISQKPSRDICQRGTSLTIQCQVDSQVTMMFWYRQQPGQSLTLIATANQGSEATYESGFVIDKFPISRPNLTFSTLTVSNMSPEDSSIYLCSVEESETGPVYGYTFGSGTRLTVV.

V and J are TRBV27 and TRBJ1-5; 9 bases align to TRBD1. V dropped 7 bases and J dropped 5; count of bases not matched to a gene: 6. In germline, CDR1 is MNHEY, CDR2 SMNVEV (reference sequence). This CDR3 region has 14 residues. CDR3: CASKIGQGHQPQHF. In DNA, the CDR3 is TGTGCCAGCAAGATCGGACAGGGGCATCAGCCCCAGCATTTT.

This sequence joins TRBV30 and TRBJ1-6, with 8 bases identical to TRBD1. V shed 3 bases, J shed 6 bases, and the junction held 7 bases outside the gene matches. Per the germline V gene, CDR1 is GTSNPN and CDR2 is SVGIG (reference sequence). The CDR3 sequence is 15 residues long. The CDR3: CAWSMDRVGNSPLHF. Written as DNA, the CDR3 is TGTGCCTGGAGCATGGACAGGGTGGGTAATTCACCCCTCCACTTT.

V gene TRBV18 combines with J gene TRBJ1-1; 7 bases are shared with TRBD1. The CDR3 sequence is 12 residues long. V lost 6 bases, J lost 10 bases, and 8 bases stayed unmatched. The germline V gene encodes CDR1 KGHSH and CDR2 LQKENI. In nucleotides, the CDR3 is TGTGCCAGCTCCCCCGACAGGGCCGCAGCTTTCTTT. Translated: CASSPDRAAAFF.

This sequence joins TRBV6-1 and TRBJ1-2, with D unresolved. Trimming took off 3 bases at V and 7 bases at J, with 9 bases between the two ends. CDR1 is MNHNS and CDR2 is SASEGT in the germline V gene. CDR3 length: 12 amino acids. The CDR3 DNA follows: TGTGCCAGCAGTGACACCGCGGGTGGCTACACCTTC. The encoded protein is CASSDTAGGYTF.

The gene calls are TRBV30 and TRBJ1-2; 8 bases are shared with TRBD1. V shed 5 bases, J shed 3 bases, and the junction held 5 bases outside the gene matches. The CDR3 covers 13 residues. Germline V lookup: CDR1 GTSNPN, CDR2 SVGIG (reference sequence). The CDR3 sequence: CAWAGTGYYGYTF. CDR3 DNA: TGTGCCTGGGCCGGGACAGGCTACTATGGCTACACCTTC.

The gene calls are TRBV9 and TRBJ1-2, with D unresolved. Between the trimmed V and J ends, which lost 5 bases and 7 bases, there was a span of 9 bases. Germline CDR1 reads SGDLS; CDR2 reads YYNGEE. The CDR3 has 11 amino acids. For the CDR3, the DNA is TGTGCCAGCAGTCTAGACGGTGGCTACACCTTC. The encoded protein is CASSLDGGYTF.

This clone was seen a few times. The rearrangement joins TRBV6-5 to TRBJ1-4, with 8 bases fitting TRBD1. Trimming took 5 bases from V and 10 from J; bases not matched to a gene: 9. The germline V gene encodes CDR1 MNHEY and CDR2 SVGAGI. The CDR3 has 14 amino acids. Here the CDR3 reads CASSPGTGHGKLFF. CDR3 sequence (DNA): TGTGCCAGCAGTCCCGGGACAGGACACGGAAAACTGTTTTTT.

The chain is built from TRBV6-5 and TRBJ2-5, with 9 bases that match TRBD2. V shed 9 bases, J shed 3 bases, and the junction held 5 bases outside the gene matches. CDR1 is MNHEY and CDR2 is SVGAGI in the germline V gene. The CDR3 has 13 residues. Here the CDR3 reads CASSGGYKETQYF. The DNA of the CDR3 is TGTGCCAGTAGCGGGGGTTATAAAGAGACCCAGTACTTC.

The chain is built from TRBV30 and TRBJ2-7, with TRBD1 matching over 10 bases. Germline CDR1 GTSNPN, CDR2 SVGIG (reference sequence). V shed 1 base, J shed 12 bases, and the junction held 6 bases outside the gene matches. The CDR3 is 12 residues long. This CDR3 is CAWSGDRGGRYF. For the CDR3, the DNA is TGTGCCTGGAGTGGGGACAGGGGAGGGCGGTACTTC. Using reference TRBV30 and TRBJ2-7 for the parts outside the CDR3, the full variable domain is SQTIHQWPATLVQPVGSPLSLECTVEGTSNPNLYWYRQAAGRGLQLLFYSVGIGQISSEVPQNLSASRPQDRQFILSSKKLLLSDSGFYLCAWSGDRGGRYFGPGTRLTVT.

The chain combines TRBV30 with TRBJ1-2, with D perhaps TRBD1 (5 bases). This CDR3 contains 15 residues. Germline CDR1 reads GTSNPN; CDR2 reads SVGIG (reference sequence). V was shortened by 2 bases and J by 4 bases, with 17 bases between the two germline ends. The CDR3, as DNA: TGTGCCTGGAGTATCTACAGCGGGACCTCCTATGGCTACACCTTC. Translated: CAWSIYSGTSYGYTF.

The chain carries TRBV29-1 and TRBJ1-2; 8 nucleotides agree with TRBD1. Per the germline V gene, CDR1 is SQVTM and CDR2 is ANQGSEA. V was clipped by 3 bases and J by 4 bases; unmatched bases: 10. CDR3 length equals 15 residues. This chain's CDR3 is CSVEAGGKTGYGYTF. The CDR3 DNA is TGCAGCGTTGAGGCAGGGGGCAAAACGGGCTATGGCTACACCTTC.

CDR3 nucleotide sequence: TGTGCCAGCAGCCAGGAGGGGAGAGGCTACACCTTC. Its translation: CASSQEGRGYTF. The chain uses TRBV6-5 and TRBJ1-2; tentatively, D is TRBD1 (5 bases). Germline CDR1 is MNHEY and CDR2 is SVGAGI. This CDR3 has 12 amino acids. V was shortened by 6 bases and J by 8 bases, with 13 bases between the two germline ends.

The chain links TRBV28 to TRBJ2-1, with D uncertain. Per germline, CDR1 MDHEN and CDR2 SYDVKM. The V end was cut by 5 bases, the J end by 9 bases, with 8 bases between. The CDR3 sequence is 11 residues long. The CDR3 is CASSTYSEQFF. The CDR3 coding sequence is TGTGCCAGCAGTACCTACTCTGAGCAGTTCTTC.

In its sample, this clone was seen once. The rearrangement uses TRBV6-6 and TRBJ2-7; 9 positions match TRBD1. The CDR3 is 15 amino acids. CDR1 and CDR2 from the germline V gene are MNHNY and SVGAGI (reference sequence). V shed 7 bases, J shed 2 bases, and the junction held 9 bases outside the gene matches. CDR3 sequence reads: CASTSGTGWAYEQYF. The CDR3 DNA reads TGTGCCAGCACCTCCGGGACAGGGTGGGCCTACGAGCAGTACTTC.

The chain uses TRBV6-5 and TRBJ1-2; D remains unclear. Trimming shortened V by 4 bases and J by 0 bases, and 6 bases separated the two germline ends. Looked up from germline, CDR1 is MNHEY and CDR2 is SVGAGI. The CDR3 covers 13 residues. The CDR3 loop reads CASSSRANYGYTF. As DNA, the CDR3 is TGTGCCAGCAGTTCGCGAGCTAACTATGGCTACACCTTC.

The genes are TRBV30 and TRBJ1-1; D is undetermined. Deletions cut 3 bases from V and 0 bases from J, with 8 bases between. CDR3 size: 13 residues. Germline assignment: CDR1 GTSNPN and CDR2 SVGIG (reference sequence). For the CDR3, the DNA is TGTGCCTGGAGACTAAGATTGAACACTGAAGCTTTCTTT. Its translation: CAWRLRLNTEAFF.

V gene TRBV29-1 combines with J gene TRBJ1-1; D gene uncertain. The CDR3 has 14 amino acids. The germline gives CDR1 SQVTM, CDR2 ANQGSEA. V gave up 0 bases and J gave up 0 bases, with 8 bases separating them. The CDR3 loop is CSVEEGLLNTEAFF. The CDR3 DNA sequence: TGCAGCGTTGAAGAAGGACTCTTGAACACTGAAGCTTTCTTT.

The chain recombines TRBV10-3 with TRBJ1-1; 8 bases are a match to TRBD1. Germline CDR1 reads ENHRY; CDR2 reads SYGVKD. Germline trimming cut 3 bases from V and 5 bases from J; bases unmatched to any gene: 17. The CDR3 runs 18 residues. CDR3 bases: TGTGCCATCAGTGATGGGGACAGGTTGACTCGTATTGGTACTGAAGCTTTCTTT. Translating gives CAISDGDRLTRIGTEAFF.

Written as DNA, the CDR3 is TGTGCCATCAGCGATTCCCGGGTGAACACTGAAGCTTTCTTT. Translated: CAISDSRVNTEAFF. The chain combines TRBV10-3 with TRBJ1-1; no clear D gene. The CDR3 covers 14 residues. V dropped 6 bases and J dropped 0 bases, with 11 bases sitting between them. Germline CDR1 and CDR2: ENHRY and SYGVKD.

V usage is TRBV6-6 and J usage is TRBJ1-2; 9 positions match TRBD1. Germline-derived CDR1 and CDR2 are MNHNY and SVGAGI (reference sequence). This CDR3 has 15 residues. Unmatched junction bases numbered 7, after V lost 6 bases and J lost 2 bases. The DNA for the CDR3 is TGTGCCAGCAGCACTTTACAGGGGGCGAACTATGGCTACACCTTC. Amino acid sequence: CASSTLQGANYGYTF.